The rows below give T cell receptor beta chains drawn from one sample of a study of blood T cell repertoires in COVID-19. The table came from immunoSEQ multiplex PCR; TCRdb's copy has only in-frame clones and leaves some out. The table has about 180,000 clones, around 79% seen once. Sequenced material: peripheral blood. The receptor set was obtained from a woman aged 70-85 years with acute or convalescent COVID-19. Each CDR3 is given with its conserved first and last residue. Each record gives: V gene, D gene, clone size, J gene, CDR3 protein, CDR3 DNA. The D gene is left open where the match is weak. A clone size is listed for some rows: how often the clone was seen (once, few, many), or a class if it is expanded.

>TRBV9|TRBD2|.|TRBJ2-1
CASSARLAGYNEQFF
TGTGCCAGCAGCGCTCGACTAGCCGGGTACAATGAGCAGTTCTTC
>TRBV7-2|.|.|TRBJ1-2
CASSYMTVQGYGYTF
TGTGCCAGCAGCTACATGACAGTTCAGGGCTATGGCTACACCTTC
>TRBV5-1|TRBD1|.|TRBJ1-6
CASSLRTGGSSPLHF
TGCGCCAGCAGCCTCCGGACAGGGGGCAGTTCACCCCTCCACTTT
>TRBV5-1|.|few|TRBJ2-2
CASSLLTGNTGELFF
TGCGCCAGCAGCTTGCTAACGGGGAACACCGGGGAGCTGTTTTTT
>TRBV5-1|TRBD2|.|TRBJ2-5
CASSLALREAETQYF
TGCGCCAGCAGCTTGGCGTTGCGGGAGGCGGAGACCCAGTACTTC
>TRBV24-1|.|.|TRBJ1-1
CATSDPNTEAFF
TGTGCCACCAGTGACCCTAACACTGAAGCTTTCTTT
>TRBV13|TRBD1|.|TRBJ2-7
CASSLWTGRPYEQYF
TGTGCCAGCAGCTTATGGACAGGACGACCCTACGAGCAGTACTTC
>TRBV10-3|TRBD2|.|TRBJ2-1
CAISDGALGLAGNEQFF
TGTGCCATCAGTGATGGGGCCCTAGGACTAGCGGGCAATGAGCAGTTCTTC
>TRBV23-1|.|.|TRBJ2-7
CASSPPDSYEQYF
TGCGCCAGCAGTCCGCCAGACTCCTACGAGCAGTACTTC
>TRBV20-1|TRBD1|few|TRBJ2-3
CSASGQGVSTDTQYF
TGCAGTGCTAGTGGGCAGGGGGTTAGCACAGATACGCAGTATTTT
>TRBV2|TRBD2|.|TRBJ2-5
CASSDPGGQETQYF
TGTGCCAGCAGTGATCCGGGGGGGCAAGAGACCCAGTACTTC
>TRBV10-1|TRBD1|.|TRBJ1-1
CASSDSGGVGTEAFF
TGCGCCAGCAGTGATTCAGGGGGAGTGGGCACTGAAGCTTTCTTT
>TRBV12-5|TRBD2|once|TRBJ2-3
CASGSPGTSGGFSTDTQYF
TGTGCTAGTGGTTCGCCAGGGACTAGCGGGGGTTTTAGCACAGATACGCAGTATTTT
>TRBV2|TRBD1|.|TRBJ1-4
CASSGDRATATNEKLFF
TGTGCCAGCAGTGGAGACAGGGCAACAGCAACTAATGAAAAACTGTTTTTT
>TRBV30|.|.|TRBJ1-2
CAWSGGPGGYTF
TGTGCCTGGAGTGGAGGGCCAGGAGGCTACACCTTC
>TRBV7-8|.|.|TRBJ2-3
CASSLALRDGGSTDTQYF
TGTGCCAGCAGCTTAGCGCTGCGGGACGGAGGTAGCACAGATACGCAGTATTTT